Below are 30 T cell receptor beta chains sequenced from a single sample in a study of blood T cell repertoires in COVID-19. Clones were read by immunoSEQ multiplex PCR, and TCRdb kept only the in-frame ones, dropping some. This sample has more than 200,000 clones, with about nine tenths found just once. Sequencing used peripheral blood. The source is a woman aged 60-70 years with acute or convalescent COVID-19.

V gene TRBV28 combines with J gene TRBJ1-2; 7 bases are shared with TRBD1. Losses at the gene ends were 6 bases for V and 2 bases for J; bases not matched to a gene: 9. The CDR3 is made up of 15 amino acids. CDR1 is MDHEN, CDR2 SYDVKM, per germline. The DNA for the CDR3 is TGTGCCAGCAGCCCTGGGACAGCAACCAACTATGGCTACACCTTC. It codes for CASSPGTATNYGYTF.

As for this clone: Within the sample, other DNA sequences also encode this same CDR3. The V call is TRBV3-1 (or the pseudogene TRBV3-2), the J call TRBJ1-5; no definite D call. The CDR3 is 13 residues long. The ends were cut back, 0 bases at V and 3 bases at J, with 3 bases in the middle. In germline, CDR1 is LGHDT, CDR2 YNNKEL (reference sequence). The CDR3 protein is CASSQELNQPQHF. CDR3 DNA sequence: TGTGCCAGCAGCCAAGAACTCAATCAGCCCCAGCATTTT.

The chain couples TRBV28 to TRBJ2-5; TRBD1 matches 8 bases. V gave up 9 bases and J gave up 8 bases; unmatched junction bases: 11. Germline CDR1 MDHEN, CDR2 SYDVKM. The CDR3 contains 13 residues. DNA for the CDR3: TGTGCCAGTGACAGGGGCCCCGTTTCAACCCAGTACTTC. Translated, it gives CASDRGPVSTQYF.

This chain joins TRBV28 and TRBJ2-1, with 13 bases lining up with TRBD2. The CDR3 has 20 amino acids. With V trimmed by 3 bases and J by 0 bases, 11 bases remained unmatched. Per the germline V gene, CDR1 is MDHEN and CDR2 is SYDVKM. CDR3: CASSFDGTSGARTSYNEQFF. Written as DNA, the CDR3 is TGTGCCAGCAGTTTTGATGGGACTAGCGGGGCAAGAACCTCCTACAATGAGCAGTTCTTC.

This chain's CDR3 is CASSLGGGAVSFKLFF. The CDR3 DNA is TGTGCCAGCAGCTTAGGGGGTGGGGCCGTCTCGTTCAAACTGTTTTTT. The chain combines TRBV7-9 with TRBJ1-4; a weak D match, TRBD1 (5 bases). This CDR3 has 16 amino acids. Germline CDR1 reads SEHNR; CDR2 reads FQNEAQ (reference sequence). With 1 base removed from V and 11 bases from J, the gap between germline ends came to 20 bases.

The chain links TRBV6-5 to TRBJ2-7; 9 bases are a match to TRBD1. V lost 0 bases, J lost 2 bases, and 2 bases stayed unmatched. The CDR3 loop spans 15 amino acids. The germline V gene encodes CDR1 MNHEY and CDR2 SVGAGI. The CDR3 protein is CASSYSTGGTYEQYF. As DNA, the CDR3 is TGTGCCAGCAGTTACTCAACAGGGGGCACCTACGAGCAGTACTTC.

V is TRBV5-4 and J is TRBJ2-4; 15 nucleotides align to TRBD2. Germline lookup yields CDR1 SGHNT and CDR2 YYREEE (reference sequence). The V segment lost 4 bases and the J segment 13 bases; nucleotides outside the gene matches: 9. The CDR3 loop spans 15 amino acids. DNA for the CDR3: TGTGCCAGCAGCCCCCCGGGACTAGCGGGAGGAGGGCAGTACTTC. Protein: CASSPPGLAGGGQYF.

This chain uses TRBV18 with TRBJ2-1; 8 bases are a match to TRBD1. Per the germline V gene, CDR1 is KGHSH and CDR2 is LQKENI. V lost 3 bases, J lost 8 bases, and 6 bases stayed unmatched. There are 14 residues in the CDR3. The CDR3 DNA reads as TGTGCCAGCTCACCTCGACAGGGGCGCGATGAGCAGTTCTTC. Translation: CASSPRQGRDEQFF.

The chain joins TRBV7-2 to TRBJ2-1; TRBD2 aligns across 14 bases. Germline V lookup: CDR1 SGHTA, CDR2 FQGNSA. The CDR3 is 16 amino acids. The J segment lost 9 bases and the V segment lost 3 bases, leaving 7 bases of the junction unmatched. For the CDR3, the DNA is TGTGCCAGCAGCTTGGCCGGGACTAGCGGGAGAGCTGAGCAGTTCTTC. Encoded protein: CASSLAGTSGRAEQFF.

The chain is built from TRBV6-5 and TRBJ2-5; 8 bases match TRBD1. The CDR3 loop spans 15 amino acids. Germline trimming cut 0 bases from V and 5 bases from J; bases unmatched to any gene: 5. Germline assignment: CDR1 MNHEY and CDR2 SVGAGI. The chain's CDR3 is CASSYSDREWETQYF. CDR3 nucleotides: TGTGCCAGCAGTTACTCGGACAGGGAGTGGGAGACCCAGTACTTC.

The rearrangement uses TRBV5-4 and TRBJ2-7, with 13 bases aligning to TRBD2. Losses at the gene ends were 0 bases for V and 3 bases for J; bases not matched to a gene: 9. The CDR3 consists of 18 residues. Germline V gives CDR1 SGHNT, CDR2 YYREEE (reference sequence). CDR3 in amino acids: CASSLGGLAGSSGYEQYF. The CDR3 DNA sequence: TGTGCCAGCAGCTTGGGGGGACTAGCGGGGTCTTCCGGCTACGAGCAGTACTTC.

The chain couples TRBV6-5 to TRBJ1-1; D possibly corresponds to TRBD1 (5 bases). This CDR3 contains 13 residues. Germline CDR1 reads MNHEY; CDR2 reads SVGAGI. Trimming removed 6 bases at V and 1 base at J, with 9 bases between. The CDR3 here is CASRWQGNTEAFF. The CDR3 DNA reads as TGTGCCAGCAGGTGGCAGGGGAACACTGAAGCTTTCTTT.

The chain uses TRBV7-8 and TRBJ2-2; D perhaps matches TRBD2 (6 bases). In germline, CDR1 is SGHVS, CDR2 FQNEAQ. CDR3 length: 15 residues. Trimming removed 0 bases at V and 5 bases at J, with 10 bases between. CDR3 DNA: TGTGCCAGCAGCTTAGCTGGGCGGGGTACCGGGGAGCTGTTTTTT. Protein: CASSLAGRGTGELFF.

In DNA form, the CDR3 reads TGTGCCAGCAGCTTAGCGGCCTACAATGAGCAGTTCTTC. Protein product: CASSLAAYNEQFF. This chain uses TRBV13 with TRBJ2-1; D call uncertain. CDR1 PRHDT and CDR2 FYEKMQ come from the germline V gene (reference sequence). The CDR3 covers 13 residues. V was clipped by 1 base and J by 2 bases, with 3 bases between them.

The chain employs TRBV7-2 and TRBJ1-1; D perhaps matches TRBD1 (5 bases). The CDR3 is 12 amino acids. Germline CDR1 is SGHTA and CDR2 is FQGNSA. The ends were cut back, 7 bases at V and 10 bases at J, with 16 bases in the middle. In DNA form, the CDR3 reads TGTGCCAGCAAGTCAGGGTCTAATCGAGCTTTCTTT. The encoded protein is CASKSGSNRAFF.

The V gene is TRBV5-5, the J gene TRBJ2-5; weak D call: TRBD1 (6 bases). With 1 base removed from V and 4 bases from J, the gap between germline ends came to 11 bases. The V gene's germline CDR1 is SGHKS and CDR2 YYEKEE (reference sequence). This CDR3 contains 14 residues. In DNA form, the CDR3 reads TGTGCCAGCAGCTTGTCGGCAGGGGCAGAGACCCAGTACTTC. Translated, it gives CASSLSAGAETQYF.

The chain couples TRBV18 to TRBJ1-1, with D perhaps TRBD1 (5 bases). This CDR3 has 15 amino acids. Trimming took 0 bases from V and 3 from J, leaving 11 bases between them. CDR1 and CDR2 from the germline V gene are KGHSH and LQKENI. For the CDR3, the DNA is TGTGCCAGCTCACCACCGAAGGGGATCGACACTGAAGCTTTCTTT. It specifies CASSPPKGIDTEAFF.

This chain links TRBV5-8 with TRBJ2-7; D may be TRBD1 (6 bases). The germline V gene has CDR1 SGHTS and CDR2 YDEGEE. V dropped 1 base and J dropped 1 base, with 15 bases sitting between them. The CDR3 is made up of 16 amino acids. CDR3 protein: CASSLRAGAISYEQYF. The CDR3 bases are TGTGCCAGCAGCTTGCGGGCAGGGGCGATTTCCTACGAGCAGTACTTC. Full variable domain (remainder filled in from reference TRBV5-8 and TRBJ2-7): EAGVTQSPTHLIKTRGQQATLRCSPISGHTSVYWYQQALGLGLQFLLWYDEGEERNRGNFPPRFSGRQFPNYSSELNVNALELEDSALYLCASSLRAGAISYEQYFGPGTRLTVT.

The chain links TRBV19 to TRBJ1-1, with TRBD1 matching over 10 bases. Germline assignment: CDR1 LNHDA and CDR2 SQIVND (reference sequence). The CDR3 spans 16 residues. Trimming took 4 bases from V and 4 from J; bases not matched to a gene: 9. CDR3 DNA: TGTGCCAGTAGTAAGGGACAGGGGAAAAGTGGCACTGAAGCTTTCTTT. Protein: CASSKGQGKSGTEAFF.

As to this clone: This sample also contains other DNA sequences that code for the same CDR3. V usage is TRBV18 and J usage is TRBJ2-1; D unresolved. CDR1 and CDR2 (germline): KGHSH, LQKENI. The length of the CDR3 is 11 residues. Trimming took 3 bases from V and 5 from J, leaving 2 bases between them. The CDR3 nucleotides are TGTGCCAGCTCACCCAACAATGAGCAGTTCTTC. The encoded protein is CASSPNNEQFF.

This chain joins TRBV19 and TRBJ1-6, with a tentative D call TRBD1 (5 bases). V was trimmed by 2 bases and J by 8 bases, leaving 10 bases between them. This CDR3 region has 14 residues. Germline CDR1 and CDR2: LNHDA and SQIVND (reference sequence). The CDR3 reads CASSIRKGDSPLHF. CDR3 sequence (DNA): TGTGCCAGTAGTATAAGGAAAGGGGATTCACCCCTCCACTTT.

The chain has TRBV7-2 and TRBJ1-5; the D gene is possibly TRBD1 (5 bases). Germline-derived CDR1 and CDR2 are SGHTA and FQGNSA. Trimming cost V 4 bases and J 0 bases, with 7 bases left between them. The CDR3 has 14 residues. The CDR3 bases are TGTGCCAGCAGCTCCAGGGATAGCAATCAGCCCCAGCATTTT. As protein: CASSSRDSNQPQHF.

The chain joins TRBV28 to TRBJ1-2, with 10 bases matching TRBD1. The CDR3 extends over 13 amino acids. V lost 7 bases, J lost 3 bases, and 2 bases stayed unmatched. Per the germline V gene, CDR1 is MDHEN and CDR2 is SYDVKM. The CDR3: CASKGTGDYGYTF. The CDR3, as DNA: TGTGCCAGCAAGGGGACAGGGGACTATGGCTACACCTTC.

The chain couples TRBV18 to TRBJ1-1; 10 nucleotides match TRBD1. The J segment lost 4 bases and the V segment lost 3 bases, leaving 8 bases of the junction unmatched. This CDR3 has 16 amino acids. CDR1 and CDR2 from the germline V gene are KGHSH and LQKENI. The CDR3 reads CASSPQTGGKGTEAFF. The CDR3 bases are TGTGCCAGCTCACCTCAGACAGGGGGCAAAGGCACTGAAGCTTTCTTT.

This chain joins TRBV19 and TRBJ2-7, with D possibly being TRBD1 (6 bases). From germline, CDR1 is LNHDA and CDR2 SQIVND (reference sequence). V was cut by 3 bases and J by 6 bases, with 12 bases left in between. The CDR3 covers 13 residues. CDR3 residues: CASSIKQGTEQYF. In DNA, the CDR3 is TGTGCCAGTAGTATCAAACAGGGAACCGAGCAGTACTTC.

The chain uses TRBV12-3 or TRBV12-4 and TRBJ2-3; 7 bases fit TRBD1. The CDR3 sequence is 13 residues long. V dropped 6 bases and J dropped 6; count of bases not matched to a gene: 6. The CDR3 sequence: CASSGQEHDTQYF. DNA for the CDR3: TGTGCCAGCAGCGGACAGGAACATGATACGCAGTATTTT.

The CDR3 DNA sequence: TGTGCCACCCGAGAGGTCGCTTTCAGAGAATCCTACGAGCAGTACTTC. Its translation is CATREVAFRESYEQYF. The V and J genes are TRBV6-6 and TRBJ2-7; no definite D call. V dropped 10 bases and J dropped 1 base, with 23 bases sitting between them. CDR3 length: 16 amino acids. Germline V gene lookup returns CDR1 MNHNY and CDR2 SVGAGI (reference sequence).

This chain uses TRBV2 with TRBJ2-3; 8 nucleotides match TRBD2. The V and J ends lost 4 bases and 3 bases, in that order; junction bases with no gene match: 6. This CDR3 spans 15 amino acids. Germline loops: CDR1 SNHLY, CDR2 FYNNEI. CDR3 bases: TGTGCCAGCAGTGGTAGCGGGAAGGGTACAGATACGCAGTATTTT. It translates to CASSGSGKGTDTQYF.

For the CDR3, the DNA is TGTGCCAGCAGCAAGACAGGGAGCACTGAAGCTTTCTTT. This codes for CASSKTGSTEAFF. The rearrangement joins TRBV6-5 to TRBJ1-1; the match to TRBD1 covers 7 bases. CDR3 size: 13 residues. CDR1 and CDR2 (germline): MNHEY, SVGAGI. V lost 6 bases, J lost 4 bases, and 5 bases stayed unmatched.

This chain uses TRBV5-1 with TRBJ2-2; TRBD2 matches at 11 bases. V shed 0 bases and J 4 bases; nucleotides not matched to a gene: 2. Germline assignment: CDR1 SGHRS and CDR2 YFSETQ. The CDR3 runs to 16 residues. This CDR3 reads CASSLDLAGGTGELFF. The CDR3 DNA reads TGCGCCAGCAGCTTGGATCTAGCGGGGGGCACCGGGGAGCTGTTTTTT.